Below are 32 T cell receptor beta chains sequenced from a single sample in a study of monozygotic twins with inflammatory bowel disease. TCRdb reanalyzed the 5' RACE reads, giving one entry per CDR3 protein sequence and no DNA. The sample features 400,000 to 500,000 distinct CDR3 sequences, with 2% to 2.5% in its top ten. The sample consisted of blood. These receptors were collected from a human donor with ulcerative colitis or Crohn's disease, or a healthy co-twin of an affected twin (not recorded which).

The chain carries TRBV4-2 and TRBJ2-3; the TCRdb D gene call, TRBD2, has no DNA to confirm it. Germline V gene sequence: CDR1 LGHNA, CDR2 YNFKEQ. CDR3 size: 16 residues. The CDR3 protein is CASSLGTSGGTDTQYF.

The chain is built from TRBV20-1 and TRBJ2-5; TCRdb's D call of TRBD2 is untestable without DNA. Germline V gives CDR1 DFQATT, CDR2 SNEGSKA (reference sequence). This CDR3 contains 13 residues. The CDR3: CGARTSGGETQYF.

V usage is TRBV3-1 and J usage is TRBJ2-7; TCRdb selects TRBD2, and the lack of DNA leaves this call unchecked. CDR1 is LGHDT, CDR2 YNNKEL, per germline (reference sequence). This CDR3 is built from 15 residues. The CDR3 region is CASSRGGGWAYEQYF.

The chain couples TRBV28 to TRBJ1-2. Germline-derived CDR1 and CDR2 are MDHEN and SYDVKM. The CDR3 is made up of 14 amino acids. CDR3 sequence reads: CASSLSSQGYGYTF.

The J gene is TRBJ2-1, the V gene TRBV5-1; the TCRdb D gene call, TRBD1, has no DNA to confirm it. The CDR3 covers 13 residues. Germline loops: CDR1 SGHRS, CDR2 YFSETQ. CDR3 protein: CASSLGQSNEQFF. The full variable domain, its missing parts supplied by reference TRBV5-1 and TRBJ2-1, is KAGVTQTPRYLIKTRGQQVTLSCSPISGHRSVSWYQQTPGQGLQFLFEYFSETQRNKGNFPGRFSGRQFSNSRSEMNVSTLELGDSALYLCASSLGQSNEQFFGPGTRLTVL.

This rearrangement joins TRBV29-1 to TRBJ1-2. This CDR3 has 11 residues. Germline V gene sequence: CDR1 SQVTM, CDR2 ANQGSEA. The CDR3 loop reads CSVRRSNGYTF.

The rearrangement links TRBV20-1 to TRBJ1-5; absent DNA, TCRdb's TRBD1 call cannot be checked. The germline gives CDR1 DFQATT, CDR2 SNEGSKA (reference sequence). This CDR3 has 14 residues. The CDR3 sequence: CSARRGSREQPQHF.

This chain connects TRBV6-1 to TRBJ2-7; the D call from TCRdb, TRBD1, cannot be confirmed without DNA. The germline gives CDR1 MNHNS, CDR2 SASEGT. CDR3 length equals 13 residues. CDR3 in amino acids: CASAGSWGYEQYF.

The V and J genes are TRBV29-1 and TRBJ2-5; lacking DNA, the TRBD2 call made by TCRdb goes unchecked. In germline, CDR1 is SQVTM, CDR2 ANQGSEA. The CDR3 consists of 12 residues. CDR3 amino acids: CSVEGGEETQYF.

This sequence joins TRBV2 and TRBJ2-5; TCRdb proposes TRBD1, but this gene call is untestable without DNA. This CDR3 has 14 amino acids. CDR1 and CDR2 (germline): SNHLY, FYNNEI. Here the CDR3 reads CASTQEGGAETQYF. The full variable domain, its missing parts supplied by reference TRBV2 and TRBJ2-5, is EPEVTQTPSHQVTQMGQEVILRCVPISNHLYFYWYRQILGQKVEFLVSFYNNEISEKSEIFDDQFSVERPDGSNFTLKIRSTKLEDSAMYFCASTQEGGAETQYFGPGTRLLVL.

This chain uses TRBV5-1 with TRBJ2-1; TCRdb indicates TRBD2, and absent DNA this call remains unverified. Germline lookup yields CDR1 SGHRS and CDR2 YFSETQ. This CDR3 region has 19 residues. The chain's CDR3 is CASSLVRASGRTGYNEQFF.

This sequence joins TRBV3-1 and TRBJ2-5; with no DNA, the TCRdb D assignment of TRBD1 cannot be verified. Germline lookup yields CDR1 LGHDT and CDR2 YNNKEL (reference sequence). The CDR3 has 13 amino acids. CDR3 loop: CASSLSQGGTQYF.

The rearrangement links TRBV4-3 to TRBJ2-1; the TCRdb D gene call, TRBD2, has no DNA to confirm it. Looked up from germline, CDR1 is LGHNA and CDR2 is YSLEER. This CDR3 spans 13 amino acids. The CDR3 loop reads CASSQREVNEQFF.

The gene calls are TRBV7-3 and TRBJ2-7; TCRdb outputs TRBD1, but without DNA this stays unchecked. CDR3 length equals 13 residues. Germline V gives CDR1 SGHTA, CDR2 FQGTGA. This CDR3 is CASSLRGLHEQYF.

The chain joins TRBV3-1 to TRBJ1-1; the D gene TCRdb calls, TRBD1, cannot be checked with no DNA. CDR1 and CDR2 (germline): LGHDT, YNNKEL (reference sequence). The CDR3 contains 12 residues. Here the CDR3 reads CASSLTGAEAFF.

This rearrangement joins TRBV20-1 to TRBJ2-7. The CDR3 sequence is 13 residues long. Per germline, CDR1 DFQATT and CDR2 SNEGSKA (reference sequence). The CDR3 loop reads CSARDRARYEQYF.

The rearrangement links TRBV4-2 to TRBJ2-2; TCRdb picks TRBD1, but there is no DNA to check that call. Germline values: CDR1 LGHNA, CDR2 YNFKEQ. The CDR3 extends over 18 amino acids. CDR3: CASSQAIGWTGNTGELFF.

V gene TRBV7-9 combines with J gene TRBJ2-3. This CDR3 has 14 amino acids. The germline CDR1 and CDR2 sequences are SEHNR and FQNEAQ (reference sequence). This CDR3 reads CASSLAGGTDTQYF. The full variable domain, with the rest looked up from reference TRBV7-9 and TRBJ2-3, is DTGVSQNPRHKITKRGQNVTFRCDPISEHNRLYWYRQTLGQGPEFLTYFQNEAQLEKSRLLSDRFSAERPKGSFSTLEIQRTEQGDSAMYLCASSLAGGTDTQYFGPGTRLTVL.

V usage is TRBV7-7 and J usage is TRBJ2-5; lacking DNA, the TRBD2 call made by TCRdb goes unchecked. The CDR3 covers 13 residues. Germline V gives CDR1 SSHAT, CDR2 FNYEAQ (reference sequence). This chain's CDR3 is CASSLQGLETQYF.

The chain carries TRBV7-2 and TRBJ2-1. This CDR3 comprises 15 residues. Germline-derived CDR1 and CDR2 are SGHTA and FQGNSA. Here the CDR3 reads CASSASGVNYNEQFF.

J is TRBJ2-2 and V is TRBV9; the D call of TRBD2 rests on TCRdb alone, since no DNA is present to check it. The CDR3 extends over 22 amino acids. Germline V gene data show CDR1 as SGDLS and CDR2 as YYNGEE. CDR3 amino acids: CASSAMVGTSGRGSRLTGELFF.

The chain carries TRBV5-1 and TRBJ2-3. The CDR3 is 14 residues long. Germline CDR1 SGHRS, CDR2 YFSETQ. CDR3 loop: CASSSEPSTDTQYF.

The rearrangement joins TRBV20-1 to TRBJ2-7. Germline V gives CDR1 DFQATT, CDR2 SNEGSKA (reference sequence). The CDR3 covers 12 residues. CDR3 sequence reads: CSAPDLGNEQYF.

The V call is TRBV20-1, the J call TRBJ2-1; the D gene TCRdb calls, TRBD2, cannot be checked with no DNA. The CDR3 length is 13 residues. Germline lookup yields CDR1 DFQATT and CDR2 SNEGSKA (reference sequence). The CDR3 loop reads CSAGTMGLAEQFF.

This chain uses TRBV11-3 with TRBJ2-3; without DNA, the TCRdb call of TRBD2 cannot be checked. Germline loops: CDR1 SGHNT, CDR2 YENEEA. The CDR3 runs to 14 residues. The CDR3 here is CASSPGGPVDTQYF.

The chain couples TRBV18 to TRBJ1-5. The CDR3 consists of 13 residues. Germline CDR1 reads KGHSH; CDR2 reads LQKENI. Here the CDR3 reads CASSPGLGQPQHF.

This CDR3 reads CASKSGGMAGNTIYF. The rearrangement joins TRBV28 to TRBJ1-3. The germline gives CDR1 MDHEN, CDR2 SYDVKM. The CDR3 is 15 residues long.

The genes are TRBV7-2 and TRBJ2-5; TCRdb names TRBD2, which stays unverified in the absence of DNA. The CDR3 covers 15 residues. Germline V gene data show CDR1 as SGHTA and CDR2 as FQGNSA. The CDR3 reads CASSLGSGAGETQYF.

V is TRBV18 and J is TRBJ1-2; there is no DNA to check the TCRdb D call of TRBD1. Looked up from germline, CDR1 is KGHSH and CDR2 is LQKENI. The length of the CDR3 is 13 residues. The CDR3 is CASSPGGNYGYTF.

The chain carries TRBV5-1 and TRBJ1-1; TCRdb returns TRBD1, unconfirmable since there is no DNA. The CDR3 extends over 13 amino acids. Germline V CDR1 and CDR2: SGHRS, YFSETQ. The CDR3 sequence is CASSSSPGERAFF.

The V call is TRBV4-3, the J call TRBJ2-7; the TRBD2 assignment by TCRdb is unverifiable without DNA. The germline gives CDR1 LGHNA, CDR2 YSLEER. The CDR3 consists of 16 residues. This chain's CDR3 is CASSQDTGAGDYEQYF.

The V call is TRBV5-1, the J call TRBJ2-7; checking the TCRdb D call of TRBD2 is not possible without DNA. The CDR3 is made up of 18 amino acids. Germline-derived CDR1 and CDR2 are SGHRS and YFSETQ. The CDR3 loop is CASSFPGTSGSASYEQYF.